The clone carrying this T cell receptor (beta chain) was observed once. Germline CDR1 is GTSNPN and CDR2 is SVGIG (reference sequence). Germline trimming cut 8 bases from V and 1 base from J; bases unmatched to any gene: 4. This CDR3 is 12 amino acids long. With random hexamers, roughly 0.45 to 1 ug RNA was reverse transcribed. TCRdb re-called the immunoSEQ multiplex PCR reads through MiXCR, storing one row per CDR3 protein. The sample has more than 100,000 distinct CDR3 sequences, over 90% seen once. This specimen belongs to a study of CD8 T cells in Susac syndrome. Sequencing was done on a sample of CD4+ T cells from PBMCs. The sequence was collected from a human donor with Susac syndrome. The chain is built from TRBV30 and TRBJ2-5; 7 bases match TRBD2. The CDR3 reads CAGGGGQETQYF. CDR3 bases: TGTGCCGGCGGCGGGGGCCAAGAGACCCAGTACTTC.